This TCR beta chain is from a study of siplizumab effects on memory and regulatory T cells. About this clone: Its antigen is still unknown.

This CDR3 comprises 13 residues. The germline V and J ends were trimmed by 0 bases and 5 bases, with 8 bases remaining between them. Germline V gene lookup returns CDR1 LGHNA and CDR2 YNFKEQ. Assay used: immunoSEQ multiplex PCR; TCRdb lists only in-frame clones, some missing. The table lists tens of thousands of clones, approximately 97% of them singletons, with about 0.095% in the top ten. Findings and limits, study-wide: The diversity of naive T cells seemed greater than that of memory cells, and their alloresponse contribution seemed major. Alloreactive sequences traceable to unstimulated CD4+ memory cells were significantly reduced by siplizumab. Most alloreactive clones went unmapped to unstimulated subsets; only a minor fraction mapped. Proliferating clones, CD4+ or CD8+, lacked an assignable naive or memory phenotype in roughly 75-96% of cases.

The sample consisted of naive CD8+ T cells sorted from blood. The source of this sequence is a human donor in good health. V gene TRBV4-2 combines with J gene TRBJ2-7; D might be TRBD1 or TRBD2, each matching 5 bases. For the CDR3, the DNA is TGTGCCAGCAGCCAAGATGGGGGTAACGAGCAGTACTTC. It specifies CASSQDGGNEQYF.